This passage covers 28 T cell receptor beta chains from one sample sequenced in a study of T cells in Graves' hyperthyroidism and ophthalmopathy. Amplification targeted TCR beta CDR3 regions from RNA transcripts. The study used the HTBI primer set for a first-round RT-PCR of the TCR CDR3. TCRdb recomputed calls from the multiplex PCR reads with MiXCR, one row per CDR3 protein. The sample yields a few hundred thousand distinct CDR3 sequences, roughly 15% seen once. The sample taken for sequencing was blood. These receptors were obtained from a middle-aged woman with Graves' ophthalmopathy.

This clonotype has at least ten counts. The chain recombines TRBV5-6 with TRBJ1-2, with 8 bases fitting TRBD1. V shed 2 bases, J shed 8 bases, and the junction held 5 bases outside the gene matches. Germline V lookup: CDR1 SGHDT, CDR2 YYEEEE. The CDR3 length is 13 residues. CDR3 amino acids: CASSFQGASGYTF. The CDR3 coding sequence is TGTGCCAGCAGCTTCCAGGGGGCGTCCGGCTACACCTTC. The whole variable domain, remainder taken from reference TRBV5-6 and TRBJ1-2, is DAGVTQSPTHLIKTRGQQVTLRCSPKSGHDTVSWYQQALGQGPQFIFQYYEEEERQRGNFPDRFSGHQFPNYSSELNVNALLLGDSALYLCASSFQGASGYTFGSGTRLTVV.

The V gene is TRBV19, the J gene TRBJ2-2; 10 nucleotides align to TRBD2. From germline, CDR1 is LNHDA and CDR2 SQIVND (reference sequence). V gave up 3 bases and J gave up 4 bases; unmatched junction bases: 5. The CDR3 totals 16 residues. The CDR3 loop reads CASSIGGLAVTGELFF. The CDR3 DNA reads TGTGCCAGTAGTATTGGCGGACTAGCGGTCACCGGGGAGCTGTTTTTT.

This chain joins TRBV6-1 and TRBJ2-3, with D possibly matching TRBD2 (5 bases). Looked up from germline, CDR1 is MNHNS and CDR2 is SASEGT. V gave up 4 bases and J gave up 1 base, with 12 bases separating them. CDR3 length equals 15 residues. The CDR3 DNA reads TGTGCCAGCAGTGCCGAGGGCACTGGCACAGATACGCAGTATTTT. It specifies CASSAEGTGTDTQYF.

This clonotype has only a few counts. V gene TRBV6-1 combines with J gene TRBJ2-2; no clear D. Trimming removed 6 bases from V and 7 bases from J, with 12 bases in between. CDR3 length equals 13 residues. Per germline, CDR1 MNHNS and CDR2 SASEGT. CDR3 sequence reads: CASSPLTIGELFF. CDR3 nucleotides: TGTGCCAGCAGCCCCCTAACGATCGGGGAGCTGTTTTTT.

This clonotype was picked up a small number of times. The chain couples TRBV19 to TRBJ1-6; TRBD1 is a possible D gene (5 bases). Germline V gene sequence: CDR1 LNHDA, CDR2 SQIVND (reference sequence). The V end lost 5 bases, the J end lost 4 bases, and 15 bases lay between the germline ends. The CDR3 contains 16 residues. The CDR3 spells CASSASGTAYNSPLHF. CDR3 coding DNA: TGTGCCAGTAGTGCCTCCGGGACGGCTTATAATTCACCCCTCCACTTT.

This clonotype was seen repeatedly, ten times or more. The rearrangement uses TRBV15 and TRBJ1-1; possibly TRBD1 for D (5 bases). V was clipped by 2 bases and J by 6 bases, with 13 bases between them. CDR1 LNHNV and CDR2 YYDKDF come from the germline V gene (reference sequence). This CDR3 region has 14 residues. DNA of the CDR3: TGTGCCACCAGCAGATCCACATGGGGGGCTGAAGCTTTCTTT. Translated: CATSRSTWGAEAFF.

This clonotype was seen only a few times. The chain carries TRBV7-2 and TRBJ2-7, with TRBD2 as a possible D gene (6 bases). Germline assignment: CDR1 SGHTA and CDR2 FQGNSA. The CDR3 loop spans 13 amino acids. Trimming left V 1 base short and J 6 bases short, with 10 bases between. CDR3: CASSLVGGAEQYF. For the CDR3, the DNA is TGTGCCAGCAGCTTAGTTGGAGGGGCCGAGCAGTACTTC.

By proportion, this clonotype is medium-sized. The chain recombines TRBV12-3 or TRBV12-4 with TRBJ1-2; unclear D gene. CDR3 length equals 16 residues. V lost 4 bases, J lost 1 base, and 16 bases lay in between. Written as DNA, the CDR3 is TGTGCCAGCAGTTCCCAGTTGGCAGGCTATAACTATGGCTACACCTTC. The encoded protein is CASSSQLAGYNYGYTF.

A few counts support this clonotype. The chain links TRBV11-2 to TRBJ1-4; maybe TRBD1 (6 bases). The CDR3 consists of 18 residues. Germline V lookup: CDR1 SGHAT, CDR2 FQNNGV. Trimming took off 4 bases at V and 10 bases at J, with 28 bases between the two ends. The chain's CDR3 is CASSSSPQWGTLGGKLFF. CDR3 coding DNA: TGTGCCAGCAGCTCGAGCCCGCAGTGGGGGACACTTGGAGGAAAACTGTTTTTT.

This clonotype was seen a few times. The J gene is TRBJ2-7, the V gene TRBV3-1; D is tentatively TRBD1 or TRBD2 (6 bases each). The CDR3 has 16 amino acids. Trimming removed 2 bases at V and 2 bases at J, with 16 bases between. The germline gives CDR1 LGHDT, CDR2 YNNKEL (reference sequence). DNA of the CDR3: TGTGCCAGCAGCCAAAGCGGCGGACAGCGGGCCTACGAGCAGTACTTC. This translates into CASSQSGGQRAYEQYF.

This chain links TRBV19 with TRBJ2-7; D may be TRBD1 (5 bases). The germline V gene encodes CDR1 LNHDA and CDR2 SQIVND (reference sequence). This CDR3 has 14 amino acids. V gave up 1 base and J gave up 7 bases, with 14 bases separating them. This CDR3 reads CASSIAGAMAEQYF. CDR3 in DNA: TGTGCCAGTAGTATAGCTGGGGCGATGGCGGAGCAGTACTTC.

V and J are TRBV9 and TRBJ2-7; TRBD1 matches 9 bases. V lost 3 bases to trimming and J lost 3 bases; unmatched junction nucleotides: 13. Germline CDR1 is SGDLS and CDR2 is YYNGEE. This CDR3 has 17 residues. The CDR3 DNA follows: TGTGCCAGCAGCGCAGGACTCGGACAGGGGAGGTACTACGAGCAGTACTTC. Its protein product is CASSAGLGQGRYYEQYF.

This clonotype was picked up many times. The chain carries TRBV2 and TRBJ1-1; no definite D call. The CDR3 is 14 amino acids. Germline assignment: CDR1 SNHLY and CDR2 FYNNEI. With 6 bases removed from V and 5 bases from J, the gap between germline ends came to 16 bases. CDR3 sequence reads: CASRARGSITEAFF. The CDR3 DNA sequence: TGTGCCAGCAGAGCCCGGGGTTCTATAACTGAAGCTTTCTTT.

The V gene is TRBV6-2 or TRBV6-3, the J gene TRBJ2-1, with 10 positions matching TRBD2. Germline-derived CDR1 and CDR2 are MNHEY and SVGEGT. V lost 11 bases, J lost 5 bases, and 15 bases stayed unmatched. CDR3 length: 16 amino acids. The CDR3 nucleotides are TGTGCCTGCACTCTAGCGGGAGCCCCCCAAGACAATGAGCAGTTCTTC. Protein product: CACTLAGAPQDNEQFF.

This clonotype was recorded many times. The chain links TRBV28 to TRBJ2-1; 9 bases fit TRBD2. From germline, CDR1 is MDHEN and CDR2 SYDVKM. The ends lost 5 bases at V and 7 bases at J; junction bases unmatched: 6. The CDR3 length is 14 residues. Here the CDR3 DNA reads TGTGCCAGCAGTCCAATAGCGGGAGTAAATGAGCAGTTCTTC. It encodes CASSPIAGVNEQFF.

Regarding this clonotype: Because it lacks the conserved phenylalanine or tryptophan at the end, this CDR3 is likely a read error. This chain uses TRBV5-4 with TRBJ1-2; 7 nucleotides line up with TRBD1. Germline CDR1 SGHNT, CDR2 YYREEE (reference sequence). J gave up 4 bases and V 3 bases, and 6 bases lay outside the gene matches. The CDR3 loop spans 14 amino acids. The CDR3 sequence is CASSSGQELYGYTL. The CDR3 bases are TGTGCCAGCAGCTCCGGACAGGAACTCTATGGCTACACCCTC.

This clonotype has more than one count but fewer than ten. The rearrangement uses TRBV15 and TRBJ2-1, with TRBD2 matching 8 bases. From germline, CDR1 is LNHNV and CDR2 YYDKDF (reference sequence). V lost 2 bases and J lost 8; bases outside the gene matches: 14. The CDR3 length is 17 residues. The chain's CDR3 is CATSRRPGLVVNDEQFF. In DNA form, the CDR3 reads TGTGCCACCAGCAGACGACCGGGACTAGTTGTAAACGATGAGCAGTTCTTC.

Many counts were recorded for this clonotype. This chain uses TRBV7-2 with TRBJ1-1; tentatively, D is TRBD1 (6 bases). Trimming removed 7 bases from V and 5 bases from J, with 17 bases in between. This CDR3 has 14 residues. Germline V gene sequence: CDR1 SGHTA, CDR2 FQGNSA. As DNA, the CDR3 is TGTGCCAGCACGCCGGGGGGGCGGCGGACTGAAGCTTTCTTT. Residues: CASTPGGRRTEAFF.

A remark on this clonotype: A read error may be the cause here, since a much bigger clone is one base away. V and J are TRBV2 and TRBJ2-1; 8 positions match TRBD2. The V gene's germline CDR1 is SNHLY and CDR2 FYNNEI. The CDR3 is made up of 18 amino acids. V trimming: 2 bases; J trimming: 3 bases; junction bases outside the gene matches: 12. CDR3 bases: TGTGCCAGCAGTGAACCTCCCCGGCGCACTAGCGGCTACAATGAGCAGTTCTTC. This translates into CASSEPPRRTSGYNEQFF. Together with reference TRBV2 and TRBJ2-1, the CDR3 gives the full variable domain: EPEVTQTPSHQVTQMGQEVILRCVPISNHLYFYWYRQILGQKVEFLVSFYNNEISEKSEIFDDQFSVERPDGSNFTLKIRSTKLEDSAMYFCASSEPPRRTSGYNEQFFGPGTRLTVL.

The chain joins TRBV7-9 to TRBJ2-7; D may be TRBD1 or TRBD2 (5 bases each). V was cut by 8 bases and J by 2 bases, with 10 bases left in between. The germline gives CDR1 SEHNR, CDR2 FQNEAQ (reference sequence). The CDR3 spans 12 residues. CDR3 coding DNA: TGTGCCAGCGGGACGGGGACCTACGAGCAGTACTTC. This translates into CASGTGTYEQYF.

This clonotype came up many times. The chain carries TRBV27 and TRBJ1-2, with 8 positions matching TRBD1. V trimming: 2 bases; J trimming: 2 bases; junction bases outside the gene matches: 7. In germline, CDR1 is MNHEY, CDR2 SMNVEV (reference sequence). The CDR3 spans 16 residues. CDR3 sequence reads: CASSLITGGVNYGYTF. The CDR3 DNA sequence: TGTGCCAGCAGTTTAATCACAGGGGGTGTAAACTATGGCTACACCTTC.

This clonotype came up many times. V gene TRBV20-1 combines with J gene TRBJ1-1; 7 bases fit TRBD1. Germline V CDR1 and CDR2: DFQATT, SNEGSKA (reference sequence). V gave up 6 bases and J gave up 0 bases; unmatched junction bases: 7. This CDR3 spans 14 amino acids. The CDR3 DNA follows: TGCAGTGCGGATACCGGGACAGTGAACACTGAAGCTTTCTTT. It codes for CSADTGTVNTEAFF.

This clonotype was seen only a few times. The chain joins TRBV5-1 to TRBJ1-1; D is ambiguous. The V gene lost 1 base and the J gene lost 0 bases, with 10 bases spanning the gap. The germline V gene encodes CDR1 SGHRS and CDR2 YFSETQ. This CDR3 spans 15 amino acids. For the CDR3, the DNA is TGCGCCAGCAGCTTGTATACATTTATGAACACTGAAGCTTTCTTT. Its protein product is CASSLYTFMNTEAFF.

The rearrangement joins TRBV24-1 to TRBJ2-5, with D possibly being TRBD1 (6 bases). The germline V gene has CDR1 KGHDR and CDR2 SFDVKD. Trimming cost V 1 base and J 2 bases, with 16 bases left between them. This CDR3 contains 17 residues. The CDR3 coding sequence is TGTGCCACCAGTGATTTCGGATCGGTGGACAGTCAAGAGACCCAGTACTTC. Translating it yields CATSDFGSVDSQETQYF.

This clonotype showed up just a few times. The chain combines TRBV19 with TRBJ1-5, with D perhaps TRBD1 (6 bases). With 3 bases removed from V and 3 bases from J, the gap between germline ends came to 12 bases. CDR3 length equals 15 residues. CDR1 and CDR2 from the germline V gene are LNHDA and SQIVND (reference sequence). The chain's CDR3 is CASSMVGGLNQPQHF. The CDR3 DNA reads as TGTGCCAGTAGTATGGTAGGGGGTCTCAATCAGCCCCAGCATTTT.

The chain employs TRBV19 and TRBJ1-1; no clear D gene. This CDR3 contains 14 residues. Trimming removed 5 bases from V and 3 bases from J, with 13 bases in between. Germline CDR1 is LNHDA and CDR2 is SQIVND (reference sequence). This CDR3 is CASSFARVDTEAFF. Written as DNA, the CDR3 is TGTGCCAGTAGTTTCGCGAGGGTCGACACTGAAGCTTTCTTT.

This clonotype was seen many times. CDR3 amino acids: CASSFLTGTLTLGNTIYF. In nucleotides, the CDR3 is TGTGCCAGCAGTTTCCTGACAGGGACTTTAACTCTGGGAAACACCATATATTTT. V gene TRBV12-3 or TRBV12-4 combines with J gene TRBJ1-3; 7 bases fit TRBD1. The J segment lost 4 bases and the V segment lost 3 bases, leaving 15 bases of the junction unmatched. The CDR3 consists of 18 residues.

A word on this clonotype: No conserved phenylalanine or tryptophan is present at the end of the CDR3, so a read error is the likely explanation. This sequence joins TRBV6-1 and TRBJ2-7; the D gene could be TRBD1 or TRBD2 (6 bases each). This CDR3 comprises 15 residues. V lost 3 bases, J lost 5 bases, and 17 bases lay in between. The germline CDR1 and CDR2 sequences are MNHNS and SASEGT. The CDR3 DNA follows: TGTGCCAGCAGTGATGGGTCAGGGGAGGTCCACGAGCAGTACCTC. Protein sequence: CASSDGSGEVHEQYL.